This T cell receptor (beta chain) comes out of a study of blood T cell repertoires in COVID-19. Study background: PBMCs, B-cell-depleted T cells, or T cells provided the cDNA or gDNA that made up the material.

Only one count was recorded for this clone. Ages ranged from 18 to 89 years, with residence in 24 US areas. Each participant's cohort was designated according to participant-reported clinical history. The method was immunoSEQ multiplex PCR; TCRdb's version includes in-frame clones alone and lacks a portion of them. This sample carries under 350,000 clones, 80% to 90% of them seen once, and the ten largest clones take roughly 4.2%. The source is a woman in her thirties or forties with acute COVID-19. Sequencing was carried out using PBMCs or T cells enriched from blood (not recorded which).

The CDR3 DNA follows: TGTGCCAGCCGCTATATTCGGACGGAGGGCAGTGAAGCTTTCTTT. Residues: CASRYIRTEGSEAFF. The V call is TRBV6-5, the J call TRBJ1-1; D gene unclear. CDR3 size: 15 residues. In germline, CDR1 is MNHEY, CDR2 SVGAGI. Trimming shortened V by 8 bases and J by 7 bases, and 23 bases separated the two germline ends.